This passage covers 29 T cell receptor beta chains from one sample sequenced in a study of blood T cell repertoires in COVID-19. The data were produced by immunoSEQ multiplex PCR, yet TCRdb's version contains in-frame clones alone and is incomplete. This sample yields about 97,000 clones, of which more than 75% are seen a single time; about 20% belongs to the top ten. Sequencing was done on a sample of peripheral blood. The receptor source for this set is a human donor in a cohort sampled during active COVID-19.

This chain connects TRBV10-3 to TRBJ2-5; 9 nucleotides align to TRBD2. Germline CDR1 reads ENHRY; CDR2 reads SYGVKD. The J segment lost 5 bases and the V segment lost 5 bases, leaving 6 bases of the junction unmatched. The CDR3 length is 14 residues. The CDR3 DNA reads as TGTGCCATCAGTTTTAGCGGGAGTGGTGAGACCCAGTACTTC. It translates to CAISFSGSGETQYF.

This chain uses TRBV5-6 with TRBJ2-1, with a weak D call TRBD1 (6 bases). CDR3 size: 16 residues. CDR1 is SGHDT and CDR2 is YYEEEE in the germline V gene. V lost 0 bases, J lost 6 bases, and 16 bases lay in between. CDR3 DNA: TGTGCCAGCAGCTTGGGGTCAGGGGCCATGGGCAATGAGCAGTTCTTC. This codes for CASSLGSGAMGNEQFF.

CDR3 in DNA: TGTGCCAGTAGTATAGTATCGTATAGCAATCAGCCCCAGCATTTT. Its protein is CASSIVSYSNQPQHF. The chain recombines TRBV19 with TRBJ1-5; no clear D. CDR3 length: 15 amino acids. Germline CDR1 LNHDA, CDR2 SQIVND (reference sequence). V lost 1 base, J lost 0 bases, and 7 bases lay in between.

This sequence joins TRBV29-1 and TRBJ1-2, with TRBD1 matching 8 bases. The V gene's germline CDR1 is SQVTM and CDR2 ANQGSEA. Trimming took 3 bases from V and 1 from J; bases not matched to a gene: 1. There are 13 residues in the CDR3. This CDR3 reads CSVDTGGNYGYTF. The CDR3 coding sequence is TGCAGCGTTGATACAGGGGGTAACTATGGCTACACCTTC.

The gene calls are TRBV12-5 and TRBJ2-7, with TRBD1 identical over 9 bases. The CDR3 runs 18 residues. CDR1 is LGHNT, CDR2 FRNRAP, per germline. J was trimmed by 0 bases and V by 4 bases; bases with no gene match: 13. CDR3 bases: TGTGCTAGTGGTTCGGGCGCCGGGACAGGGAAAAGCTCCTACGAGCAGTACTTC. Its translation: CASGSGAGTGKSSYEQYF.

The chain's CDR3 is CASSASGISYNEQFF. CDR3 coding DNA: TGTGCCAGCAGTGCTAGCGGGATCTCCTACAATGAGCAGTTCTTC. The V gene is TRBV6-6, the J gene TRBJ2-1; 9 nucleotides agree with TRBD2. This CDR3 region has 15 residues. V lost 5 bases, J lost 0 bases, and 2 bases stayed unmatched. Per germline, CDR1 MNHNY and CDR2 SVGAGI (reference sequence).

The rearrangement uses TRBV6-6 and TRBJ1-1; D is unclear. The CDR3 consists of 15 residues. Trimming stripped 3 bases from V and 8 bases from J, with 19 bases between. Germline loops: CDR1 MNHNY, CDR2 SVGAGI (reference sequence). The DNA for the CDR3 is TGTGCCAGCAGTTATGGTACTACCGGCTGGCGCGAAGCTTTCTTT. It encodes CASSYGTTGWREAFF.

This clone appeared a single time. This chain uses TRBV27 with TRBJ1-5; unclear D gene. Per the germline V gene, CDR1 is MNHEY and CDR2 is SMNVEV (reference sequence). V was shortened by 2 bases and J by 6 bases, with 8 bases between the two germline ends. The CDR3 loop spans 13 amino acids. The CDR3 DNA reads TGTGCCAGCAGTTTAGTGTCGTTTCAGCCCCAGCATTTT. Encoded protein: CASSLVSFQPQHF.

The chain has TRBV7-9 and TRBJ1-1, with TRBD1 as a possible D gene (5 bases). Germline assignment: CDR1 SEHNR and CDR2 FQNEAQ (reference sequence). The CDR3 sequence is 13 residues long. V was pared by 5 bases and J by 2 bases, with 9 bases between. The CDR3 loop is CASSNGGNTEAFF. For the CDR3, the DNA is TGTGCCAGCAGCAACGGGGGAAACACTGAAGCTTTCTTT.

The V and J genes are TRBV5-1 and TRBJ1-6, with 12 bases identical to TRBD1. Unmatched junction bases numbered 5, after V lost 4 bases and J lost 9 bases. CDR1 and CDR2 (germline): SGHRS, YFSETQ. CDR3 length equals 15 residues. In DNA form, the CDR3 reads TGCGCCAGCAGCCCCGGGACAGGGGGCTCTTCACCCCTCCACTTT. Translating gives CASSPGTGGSSPLHF.

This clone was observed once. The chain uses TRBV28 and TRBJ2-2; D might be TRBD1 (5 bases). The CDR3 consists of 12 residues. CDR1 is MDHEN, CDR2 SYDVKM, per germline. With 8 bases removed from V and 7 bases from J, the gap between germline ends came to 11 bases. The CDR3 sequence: CASLTTDGELFF. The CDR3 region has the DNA TGTGCCAGCCTAACGACAGACGGGGAGCTGTTTTTT. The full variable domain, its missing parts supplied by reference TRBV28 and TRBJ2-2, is DVKVTQSSRYLVKRTGEKVFLECVQDMDHENMFWYRQDPGLGLRLIYFSYDVKMKEKGDIPEGYSVSREKKERFSLILESASTNQTSMYLCASLTTDGELFFGEGSRLTVL.

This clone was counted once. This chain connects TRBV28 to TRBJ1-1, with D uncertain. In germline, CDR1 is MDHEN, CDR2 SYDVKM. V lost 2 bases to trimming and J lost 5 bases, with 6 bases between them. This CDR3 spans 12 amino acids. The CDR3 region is CASSLGETEAFF. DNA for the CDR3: TGTGCCAGCAGTTTAGGAGAAACTGAAGCTTTCTTT.

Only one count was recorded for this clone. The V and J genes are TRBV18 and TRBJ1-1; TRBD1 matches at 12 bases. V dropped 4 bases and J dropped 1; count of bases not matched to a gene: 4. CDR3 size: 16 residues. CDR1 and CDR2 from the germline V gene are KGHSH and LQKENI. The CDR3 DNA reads TGTGCCAGCTCACAGGGACAGGGGGCTGGGAACACTGAAGCTTTCTTT. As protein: CASSQGQGAGNTEAFF.

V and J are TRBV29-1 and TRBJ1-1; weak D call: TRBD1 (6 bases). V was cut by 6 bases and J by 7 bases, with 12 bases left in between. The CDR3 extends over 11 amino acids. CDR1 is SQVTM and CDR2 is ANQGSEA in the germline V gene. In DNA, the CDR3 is TGCAGCGTGGCCCTGGACAGTGAAGCTTTCTTT. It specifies CSVALDSEAFF.

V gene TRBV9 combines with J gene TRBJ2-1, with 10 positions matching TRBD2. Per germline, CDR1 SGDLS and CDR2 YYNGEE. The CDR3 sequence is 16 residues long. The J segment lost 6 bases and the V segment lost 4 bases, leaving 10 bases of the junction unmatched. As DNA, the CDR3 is TGTGCCAGCAGCTCGGGGGGGCTAGCGGGAGTCAATGAGCAGTTCTTC. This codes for CASSSGGLAGVNEQFF.

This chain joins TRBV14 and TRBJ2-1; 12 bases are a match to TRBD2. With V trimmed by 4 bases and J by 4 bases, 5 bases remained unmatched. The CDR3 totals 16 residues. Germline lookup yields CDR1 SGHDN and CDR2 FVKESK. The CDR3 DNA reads TGTGCCAGCAGCCGTTACGGACTAGCGGGATACAATGAGCAGTTCTTC. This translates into CASSRYGLAGYNEQFF.

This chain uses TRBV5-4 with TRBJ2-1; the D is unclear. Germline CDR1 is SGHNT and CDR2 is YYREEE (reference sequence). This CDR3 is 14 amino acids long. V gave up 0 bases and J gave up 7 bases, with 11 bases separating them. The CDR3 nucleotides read TGTGCCAGCAGCTTGGCCGGCCCCGGGAATGAGCAGTTCTTC. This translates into CASSLAGPGNEQFF.

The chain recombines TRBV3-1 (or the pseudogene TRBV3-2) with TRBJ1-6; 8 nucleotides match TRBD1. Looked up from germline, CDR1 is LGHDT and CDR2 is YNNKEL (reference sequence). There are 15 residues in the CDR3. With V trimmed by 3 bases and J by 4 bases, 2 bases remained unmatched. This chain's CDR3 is CASSQGDRYNSPLHF. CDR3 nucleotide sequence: TGTGCCAGCAGCCAGGGGGACAGGTATAATTCACCCCTCCACTTT.

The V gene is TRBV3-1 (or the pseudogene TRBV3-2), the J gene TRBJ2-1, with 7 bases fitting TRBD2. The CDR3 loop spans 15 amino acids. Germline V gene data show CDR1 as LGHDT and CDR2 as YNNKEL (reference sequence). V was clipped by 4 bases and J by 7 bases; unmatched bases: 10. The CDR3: CASSPERDYVNEQFF. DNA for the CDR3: TGTGCCAGCAGCCCAGAGAGGGACTATGTAAATGAGCAGTTCTTC.

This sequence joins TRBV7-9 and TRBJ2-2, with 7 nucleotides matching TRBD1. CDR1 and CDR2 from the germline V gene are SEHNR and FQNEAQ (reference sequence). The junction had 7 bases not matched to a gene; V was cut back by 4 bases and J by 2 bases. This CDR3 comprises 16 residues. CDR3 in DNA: TGTGCCAGCAGCTCCCAGACAGGGCAAAACACCGGGGAGCTGTTTTTT. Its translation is CASSSQTGQNTGELFF.

CDR3 nucleotide sequence: TGTGCCAGCAGCCGACAGCCCGGGACTAGCGGGGGGGTTGGGTCTAGCACAGATACGCAGTATTTT. Translated: CASSRQPGTSGGVGSSTDTQYF. V gene TRBV4-2 combines with J gene TRBJ2-3; 16 bases fit TRBD2. After removal of 4 bases from V and 0 bases from J, the junction contained 16 bases not matched to a gene. The CDR3 consists of 22 residues. Germline CDR1 is LGHNA and CDR2 is YNFKEQ.

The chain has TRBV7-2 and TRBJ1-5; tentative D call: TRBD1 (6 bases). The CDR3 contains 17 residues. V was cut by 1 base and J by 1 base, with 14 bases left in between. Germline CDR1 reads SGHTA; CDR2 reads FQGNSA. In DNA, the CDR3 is TGTGCCAGCAGCTTAGAGCTCGGGGGGCGAAGCAATCAGCCCCAGCATTTT. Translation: CASSLELGGRSNQPQHF.

This CDR3 is CASSPGQSYGYTF. CDR3 coding DNA: TGTGCCAGCAGCCCTGGACAGTCCTATGGCTACACCTTC. The rearrangement joins TRBV14 to TRBJ1-2, with a weak D call TRBD1 (6 bases). CDR3 size: 13 residues. The germline V gene encodes CDR1 SGHDN and CDR2 FVKESK. V gave up 4 bases and J gave up 4 bases, with 10 bases separating them. Based on the CDR3 plus reference TRBV14 and TRBJ1-2, the full variable domain is EAGVTQFPSHSVIEKGQTVTLRCDPISGHDNLYWYRRVMGKEIKFLLHFVKESKQDESGMPNNRFLAERTGGTYSTLKVQPAELEDSGVYFCASSPGQSYGYTFGSGTRLTVV.

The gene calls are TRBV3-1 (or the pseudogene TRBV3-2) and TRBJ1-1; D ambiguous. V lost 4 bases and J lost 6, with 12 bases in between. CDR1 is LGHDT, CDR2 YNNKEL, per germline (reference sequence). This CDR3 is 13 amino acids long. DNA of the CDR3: TGTGCCAGCAGCCGCAGCCCCGGGGCTGAAGCTTTCTTT. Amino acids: CASSRSPGAEAFF.

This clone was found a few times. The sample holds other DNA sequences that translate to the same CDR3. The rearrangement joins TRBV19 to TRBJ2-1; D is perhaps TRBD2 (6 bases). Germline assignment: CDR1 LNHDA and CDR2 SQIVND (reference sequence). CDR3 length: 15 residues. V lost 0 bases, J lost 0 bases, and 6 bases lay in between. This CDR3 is CASSIDGSSYNEQFF. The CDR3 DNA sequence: TGTGCCAGTAGTATAGACGGGAGCTCCTACAATGAGCAGTTCTTC.

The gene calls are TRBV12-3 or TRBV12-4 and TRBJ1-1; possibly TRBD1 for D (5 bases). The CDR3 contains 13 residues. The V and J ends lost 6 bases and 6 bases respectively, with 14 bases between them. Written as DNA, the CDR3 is TGTGCCAGCAGCTCGTTCGGGGGTTCTGAAGCTTTCTTT. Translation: CASSSFGGSEAFF.

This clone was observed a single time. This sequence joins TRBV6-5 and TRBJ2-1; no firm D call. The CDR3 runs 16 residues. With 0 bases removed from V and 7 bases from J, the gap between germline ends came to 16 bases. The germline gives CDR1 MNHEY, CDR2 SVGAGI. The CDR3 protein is CASSYSSPPQRNEQFF. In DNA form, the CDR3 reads TGTGCCAGCAGTTACTCGAGCCCCCCCCAGAGGAATGAGCAGTTCTTC.

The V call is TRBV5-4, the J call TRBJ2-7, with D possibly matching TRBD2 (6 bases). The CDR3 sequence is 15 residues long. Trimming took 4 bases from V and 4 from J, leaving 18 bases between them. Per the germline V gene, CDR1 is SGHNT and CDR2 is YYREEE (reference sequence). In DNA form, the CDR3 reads TGTGCCAGCAGCGGGGTTGGGGGAGGAACTTACGAGCAGTACTTC. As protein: CASSGVGGGTYEQYF.

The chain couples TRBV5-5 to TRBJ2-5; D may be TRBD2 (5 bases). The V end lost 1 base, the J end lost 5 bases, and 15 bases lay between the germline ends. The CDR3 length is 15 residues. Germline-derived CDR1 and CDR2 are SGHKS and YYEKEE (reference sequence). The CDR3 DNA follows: TGTGCCAGCAGCTTGACCGGAGCGGTACAGGAGACCCAGTACTTC. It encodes CASSLTGAVQETQYF.